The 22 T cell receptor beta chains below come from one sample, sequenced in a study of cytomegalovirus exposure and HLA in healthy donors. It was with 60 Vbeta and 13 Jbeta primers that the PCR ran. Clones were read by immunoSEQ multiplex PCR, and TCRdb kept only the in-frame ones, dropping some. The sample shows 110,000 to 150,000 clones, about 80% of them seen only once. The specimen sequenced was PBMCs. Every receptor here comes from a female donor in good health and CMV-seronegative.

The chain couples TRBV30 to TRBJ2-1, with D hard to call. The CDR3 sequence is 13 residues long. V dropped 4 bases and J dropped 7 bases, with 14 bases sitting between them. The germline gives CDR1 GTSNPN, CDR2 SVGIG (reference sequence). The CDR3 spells CAWTPNEDNEQFF. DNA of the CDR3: TGTGCCTGGACCCCCAATGAGGATAATGAGCAGTTCTTC.

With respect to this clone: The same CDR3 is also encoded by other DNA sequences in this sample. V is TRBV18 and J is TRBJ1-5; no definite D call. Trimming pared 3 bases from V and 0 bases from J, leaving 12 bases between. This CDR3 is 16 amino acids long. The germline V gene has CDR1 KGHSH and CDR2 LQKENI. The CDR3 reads CASSPREPYSNQPQHF. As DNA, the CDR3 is TGTGCCAGCTCACCGAGGGAGCCCTATAGCAATCAGCCCCAGCATTTT.

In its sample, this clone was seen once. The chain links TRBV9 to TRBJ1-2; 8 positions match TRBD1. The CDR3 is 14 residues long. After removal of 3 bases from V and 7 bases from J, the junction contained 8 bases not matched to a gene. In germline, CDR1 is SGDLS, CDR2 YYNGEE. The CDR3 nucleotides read TGTGCCAGCAGCGGTTCGACAGGGGCCGGTGGCTACACCTTC. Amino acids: CASSGSTGAGGYTF.

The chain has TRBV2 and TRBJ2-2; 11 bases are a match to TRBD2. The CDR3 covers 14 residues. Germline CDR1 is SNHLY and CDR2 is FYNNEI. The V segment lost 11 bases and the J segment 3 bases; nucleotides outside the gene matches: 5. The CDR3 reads CAAMGLADTGELFF. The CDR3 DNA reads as TGTGCCGCTATGGGACTAGCGGACACCGGGGAGCTGTTTTTT.

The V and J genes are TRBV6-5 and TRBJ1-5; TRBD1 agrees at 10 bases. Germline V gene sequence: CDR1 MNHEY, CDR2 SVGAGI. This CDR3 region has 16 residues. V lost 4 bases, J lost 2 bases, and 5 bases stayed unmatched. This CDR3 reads CASSSGTGAGNQPQHF. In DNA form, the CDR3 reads TGTGCCAGCAGTTCCGGGACAGGGGCCGGCAATCAGCCCCAGCATTTT.

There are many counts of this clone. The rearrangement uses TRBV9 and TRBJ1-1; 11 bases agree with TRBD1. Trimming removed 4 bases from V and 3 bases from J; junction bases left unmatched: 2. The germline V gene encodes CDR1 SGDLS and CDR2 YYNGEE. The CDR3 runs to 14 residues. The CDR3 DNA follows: TGTGCCAGCAGCCGGACAGGGGGCTACACTGAAGCTTTCTTT. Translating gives CASSRTGGYTEAFF.

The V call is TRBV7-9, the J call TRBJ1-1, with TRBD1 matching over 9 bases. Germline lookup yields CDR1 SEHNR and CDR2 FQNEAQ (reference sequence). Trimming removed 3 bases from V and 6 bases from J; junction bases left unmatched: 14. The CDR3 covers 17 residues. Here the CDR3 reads CASSLGYWDRVRAEAFF. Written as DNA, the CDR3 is TGTGCCAGCAGCTTGGGCTATTGGGACAGGGTGCGCGCTGAAGCTTTCTTT.

The CDR3 loop is CASSSGTSGHEQYF. CDR3 bases: TGTGCCAGCAGCTCCGGGACTAGCGGACACGAGCAGTACTTC. J is TRBJ2-7 and V is TRBV11-1, with 11 bases that match TRBD2. The CDR3 consists of 14 residues. Unmatched junction bases numbered 4, after V lost 4 bases and J lost 5 bases. Germline V lookup: CDR1 SGHAT, CDR2 FQDESV (reference sequence).

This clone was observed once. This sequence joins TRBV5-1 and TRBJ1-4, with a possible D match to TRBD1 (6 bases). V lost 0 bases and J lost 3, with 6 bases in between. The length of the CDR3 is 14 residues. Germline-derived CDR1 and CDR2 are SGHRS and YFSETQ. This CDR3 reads CASSLDRANEKLFF. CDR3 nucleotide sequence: TGCGCCAGCAGCTTGGACAGGGCTAATGAAAAACTGTTTTTT.

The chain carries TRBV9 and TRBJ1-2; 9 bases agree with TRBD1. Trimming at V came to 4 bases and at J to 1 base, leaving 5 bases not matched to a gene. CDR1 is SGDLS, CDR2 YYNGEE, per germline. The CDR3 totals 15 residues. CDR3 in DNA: TGTGCCAGCAGCTTCCGGGACAGGGATAACTATGGCTACACCTTC. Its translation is CASSFRDRDNYGYTF. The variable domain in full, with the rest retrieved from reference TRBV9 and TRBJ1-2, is DSGVTQTPKHLITATGQRVTLRCSPRSGDLSVYWYQQSLDQGLQFLIQYYNGEERAKGNILERFSAQQFPDLHSELNLSSLELGDSALYFCASSFRDRDNYGYTFGSGTRLTVV.

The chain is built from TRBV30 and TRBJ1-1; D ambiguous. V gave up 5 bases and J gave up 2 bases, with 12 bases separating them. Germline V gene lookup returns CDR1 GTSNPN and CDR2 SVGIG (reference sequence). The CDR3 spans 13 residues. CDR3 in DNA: TGTGCCTGGGCCGGAACAGCTAACACTGAAGCTTTCTTT. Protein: CAWAGTANTEAFF.

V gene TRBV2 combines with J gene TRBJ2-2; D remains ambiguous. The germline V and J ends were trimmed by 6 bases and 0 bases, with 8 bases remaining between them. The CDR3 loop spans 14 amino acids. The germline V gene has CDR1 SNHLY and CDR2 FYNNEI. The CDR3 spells CASSNSANTGELFF. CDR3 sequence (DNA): TGTGCCAGCAGCAACTCCGCGAACACCGGGGAGCTGTTTTTT. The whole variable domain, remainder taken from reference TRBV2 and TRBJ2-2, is EPEVTQTPSHQVTQMGQEVILRCVPISNHLYFYWYRQILGQKVEFLVSFYNNEISEKSEIFDDQFSVERPDGSNFTLKIRSTKLEDSAMYFCASSNSANTGELFFGEGSRLTVL.

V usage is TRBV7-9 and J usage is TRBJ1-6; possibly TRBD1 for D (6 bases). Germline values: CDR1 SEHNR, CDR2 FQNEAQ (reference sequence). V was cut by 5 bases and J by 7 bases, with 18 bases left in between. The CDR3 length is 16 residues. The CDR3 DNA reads TGTGCCAGCAGCAAAATTTCCGGGACACGGAATTCACCCCTCCACTTT. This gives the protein CASSKISGTRNSPLHF.

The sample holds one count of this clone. The CDR3 reads CASSPGQSPYEQYF. The CDR3 DNA is TGTGCCAGCAGCCCCGGACAGTCTCCCTACGAGCAGTACTTC. The V call is TRBV5-4, the J call TRBJ2-7; D may be TRBD1 (6 bases). The CDR3 loop spans 14 amino acids. V dropped 4 bases and J dropped 2 bases, with 13 bases sitting between them. Germline CDR1 is SGHNT and CDR2 is YYREEE (reference sequence).

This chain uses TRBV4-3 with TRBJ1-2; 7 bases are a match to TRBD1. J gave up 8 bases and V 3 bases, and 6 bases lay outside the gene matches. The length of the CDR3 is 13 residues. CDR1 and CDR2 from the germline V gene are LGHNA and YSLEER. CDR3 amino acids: CASSQTTGLGYTF. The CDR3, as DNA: TGCGCCAGCAGCCAGACGACAGGGTTGGGCTACACCTTC.

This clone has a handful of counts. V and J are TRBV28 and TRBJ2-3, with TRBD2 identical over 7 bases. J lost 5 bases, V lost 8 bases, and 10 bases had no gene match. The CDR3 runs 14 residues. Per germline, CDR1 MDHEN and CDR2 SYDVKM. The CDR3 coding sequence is TGTGCCAGCCGAAAAGGACTAGTGATAGATACGCAGTATTTT. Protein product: CASRKGLVIDTQYF.

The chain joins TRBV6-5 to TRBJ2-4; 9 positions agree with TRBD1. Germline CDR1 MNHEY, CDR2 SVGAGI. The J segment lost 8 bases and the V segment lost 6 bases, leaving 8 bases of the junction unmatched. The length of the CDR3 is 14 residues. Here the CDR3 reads CASSRQGGMHIQYF. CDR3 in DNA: TGTGCCAGCAGCCGACAGGGGGGGATGCACATTCAGTACTTC.

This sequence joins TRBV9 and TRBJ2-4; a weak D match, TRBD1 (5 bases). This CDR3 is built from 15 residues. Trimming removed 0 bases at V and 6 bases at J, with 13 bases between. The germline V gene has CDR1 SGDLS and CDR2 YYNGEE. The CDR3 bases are TGTGCCAGCAGCGTAGCTACCGACAGAGGAAACATTCAGTACTTC. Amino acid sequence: CASSVATDRGNIQYF. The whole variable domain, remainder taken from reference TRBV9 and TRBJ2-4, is DSGVTQTPKHLITATGQRVTLRCSPRSGDLSVYWYQQSLDQGLQFLIQYYNGEERAKGNILERFSAQQFPDLHSELNLSSLELGDSALYFCASSVATDRGNIQYFGAGTRLSVL.

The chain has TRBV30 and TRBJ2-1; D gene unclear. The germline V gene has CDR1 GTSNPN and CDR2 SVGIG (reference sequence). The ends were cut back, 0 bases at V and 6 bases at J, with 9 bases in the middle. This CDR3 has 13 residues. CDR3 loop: CAWSVLSPNEQFF. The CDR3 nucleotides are TGTGCCTGGAGTGTATTGAGTCCCAATGAGCAGTTCTTC.

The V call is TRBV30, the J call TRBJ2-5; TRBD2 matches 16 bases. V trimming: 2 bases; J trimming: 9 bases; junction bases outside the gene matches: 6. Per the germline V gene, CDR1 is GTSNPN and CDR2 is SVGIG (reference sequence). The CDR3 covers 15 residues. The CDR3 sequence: CAWSRIGTSGGAQYF. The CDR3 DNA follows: TGTGCCTGGAGTAGGATCGGGACTAGCGGGGGGGCCCAGTACTTC. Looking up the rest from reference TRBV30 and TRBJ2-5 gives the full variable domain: SQTIHQWPATLVQPVGSPLSLECTVEGTSNPNLYWYRQAAGRGLQLLFYSVGIGQISSEVPQNLSASRPQDRQFILSSKKLLLSDSGFYLCAWSRIGTSGGAQYFGPGTRLLVL.

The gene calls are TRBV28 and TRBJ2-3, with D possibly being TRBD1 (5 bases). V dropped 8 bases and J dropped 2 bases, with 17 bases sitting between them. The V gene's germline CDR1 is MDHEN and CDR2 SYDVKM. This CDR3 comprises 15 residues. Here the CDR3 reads CASHRTTPFTDTQYF. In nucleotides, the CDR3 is TGTGCCAGCCATCGGACAACACCATTCACAGATACGCAGTATTTT.

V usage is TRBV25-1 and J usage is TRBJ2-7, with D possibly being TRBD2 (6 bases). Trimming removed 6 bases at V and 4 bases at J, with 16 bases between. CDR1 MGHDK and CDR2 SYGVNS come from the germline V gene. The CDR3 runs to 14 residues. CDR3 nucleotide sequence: TGTGCCAGCAGGCTAGATGGAGGGAAATACGAGCAGTACTTC. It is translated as CASRLDGGKYEQYF.